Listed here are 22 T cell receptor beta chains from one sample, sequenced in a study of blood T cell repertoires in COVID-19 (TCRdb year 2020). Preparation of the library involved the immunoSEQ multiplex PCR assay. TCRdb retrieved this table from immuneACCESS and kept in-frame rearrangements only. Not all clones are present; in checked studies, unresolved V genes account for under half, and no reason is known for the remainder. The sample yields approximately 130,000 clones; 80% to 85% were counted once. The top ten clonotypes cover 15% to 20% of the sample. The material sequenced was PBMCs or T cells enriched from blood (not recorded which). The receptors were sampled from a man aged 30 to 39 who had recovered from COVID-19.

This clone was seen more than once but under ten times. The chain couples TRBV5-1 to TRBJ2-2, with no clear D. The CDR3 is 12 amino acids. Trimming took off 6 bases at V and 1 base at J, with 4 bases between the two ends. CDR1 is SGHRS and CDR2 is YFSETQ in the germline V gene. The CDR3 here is CASMRNTGELFF. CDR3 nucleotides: TGCGCCAGCATGAGGAACACCGGGGAGCTGTTTTTT.

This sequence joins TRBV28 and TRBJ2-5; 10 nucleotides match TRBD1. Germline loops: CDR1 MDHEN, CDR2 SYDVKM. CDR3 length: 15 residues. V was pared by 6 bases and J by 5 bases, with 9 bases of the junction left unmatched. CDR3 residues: CASSLGQGSGETQYF. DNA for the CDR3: TGTGCCAGCAGCTTGGGACAGGGGAGCGGTGAGACCCAGTACTTC.

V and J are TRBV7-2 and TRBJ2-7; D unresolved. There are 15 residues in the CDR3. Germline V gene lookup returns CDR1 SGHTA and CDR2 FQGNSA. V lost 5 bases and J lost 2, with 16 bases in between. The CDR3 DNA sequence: TGTGCCAGCAGCCCCGGCCGCGGATCTACCTACGAGCAGTACTTC. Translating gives CASSPGRGSTYEQYF.

The CDR3 here is CASSDGGQNEQFF. The DNA of the CDR3 is TGCGCCAGCAGTGATGGGGGCCAAAATGAGCAGTTCTTC. V usage is TRBV10-1 and J usage is TRBJ2-1; a possible D gene is TRBD1 (6 bases). CDR1 is WNHNN, CDR2 SYGVQD, per germline (reference sequence). The CDR3 sequence is 13 residues long. Between the trimmed V and J ends, which lost 3 bases and 7 bases, there was a span of 10 bases.

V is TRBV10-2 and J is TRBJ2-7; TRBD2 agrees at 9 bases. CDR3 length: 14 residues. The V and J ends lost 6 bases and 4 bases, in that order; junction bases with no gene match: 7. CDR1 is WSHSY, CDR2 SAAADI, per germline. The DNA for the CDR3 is TGCGCCAGCAGCCCGTCTAGCGGGGCGTACGAGCAGTACTTC. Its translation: CASSPSSGAYEQYF.

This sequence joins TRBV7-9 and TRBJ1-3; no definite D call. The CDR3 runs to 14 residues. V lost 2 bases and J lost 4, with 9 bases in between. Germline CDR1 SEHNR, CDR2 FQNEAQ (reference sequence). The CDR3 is CASSLRRGGNTIYF. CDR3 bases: TGTGCCAGCAGCTTACGCAGAGGGGGAAACACCATATATTTT.

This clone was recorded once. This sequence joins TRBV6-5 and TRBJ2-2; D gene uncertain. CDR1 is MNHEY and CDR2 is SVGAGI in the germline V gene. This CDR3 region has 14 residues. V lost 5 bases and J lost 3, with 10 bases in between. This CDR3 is CASSTLADTGELFF. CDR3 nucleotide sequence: TGTGCCAGCAGTACCTTGGCTGACACCGGGGAGCTGTTTTTT.

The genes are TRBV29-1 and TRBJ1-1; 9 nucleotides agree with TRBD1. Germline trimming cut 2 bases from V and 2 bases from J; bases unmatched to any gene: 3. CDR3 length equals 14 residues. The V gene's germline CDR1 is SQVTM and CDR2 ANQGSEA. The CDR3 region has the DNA TGCAGCGTTGAACCGGGACAGGGAAACACTGAAGCTTTCTTT. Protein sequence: CSVEPGQGNTEAFF.

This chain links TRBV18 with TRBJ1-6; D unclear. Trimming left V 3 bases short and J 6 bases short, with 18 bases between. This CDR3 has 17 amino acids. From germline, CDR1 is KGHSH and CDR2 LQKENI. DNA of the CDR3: TGTGCCAGCTCACCTCCGAGTATCGGGGTGGGTAATTCACCCCTCCACTTT. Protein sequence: CASSPPSIGVGNSPLHF.

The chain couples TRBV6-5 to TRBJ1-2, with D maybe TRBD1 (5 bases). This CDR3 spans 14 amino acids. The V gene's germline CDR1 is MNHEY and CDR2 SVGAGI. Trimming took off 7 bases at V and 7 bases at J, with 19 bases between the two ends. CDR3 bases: TGTGCCAGCATGGGGGGGGAACGATCTATTGGCTACACCTTC. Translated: CASMGGERSIGYTF.

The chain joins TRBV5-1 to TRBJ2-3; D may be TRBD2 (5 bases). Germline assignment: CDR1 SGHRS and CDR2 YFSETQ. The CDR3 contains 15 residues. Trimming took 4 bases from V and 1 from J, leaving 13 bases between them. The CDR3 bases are TGCGCCAGCAGCACCTGGACTTCAGGCACAGATACGCAGTATTTT. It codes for CASSTWTSGTDTQYF.

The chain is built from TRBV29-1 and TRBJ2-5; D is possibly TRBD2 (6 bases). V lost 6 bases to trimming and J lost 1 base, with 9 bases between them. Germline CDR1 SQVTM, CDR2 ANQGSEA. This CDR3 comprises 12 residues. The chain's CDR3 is CSVGSGQETQYF. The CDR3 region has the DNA TGCAGCGTGGGTAGCGGCCAAGAGACCCAGTACTTC.

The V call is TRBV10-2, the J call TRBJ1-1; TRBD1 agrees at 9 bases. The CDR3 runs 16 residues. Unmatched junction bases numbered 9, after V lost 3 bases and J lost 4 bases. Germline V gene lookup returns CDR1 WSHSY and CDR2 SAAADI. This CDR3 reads CASSDPTGTGSTEAFF. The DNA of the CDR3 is TGCGCCAGCAGTGACCCTACCGGGACAGGGTCCACTGAAGCTTTCTTT.

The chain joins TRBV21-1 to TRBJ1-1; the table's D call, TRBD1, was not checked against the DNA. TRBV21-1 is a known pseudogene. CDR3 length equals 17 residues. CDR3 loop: CASSKAKLRGGNTEAFF. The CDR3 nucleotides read TGTGCCAGCAGCAAAGCTAAATTAAGAGGGGGAAACACTGAAGCTTTCTTT.

Here the CDR3 DNA reads TGTGCCAGTAGTATGCGCACTGGGGCCAACGTCCTGACTTTC. Translated: CASSMRTGANVLTF. V usage is TRBV19 and J usage is TRBJ2-6; D is unclear. Germline lookup yields CDR1 LNHDA and CDR2 SQIVND (reference sequence). V was pared by 3 bases and J by 2 bases, with 5 bases between. The CDR3 loop spans 14 amino acids.

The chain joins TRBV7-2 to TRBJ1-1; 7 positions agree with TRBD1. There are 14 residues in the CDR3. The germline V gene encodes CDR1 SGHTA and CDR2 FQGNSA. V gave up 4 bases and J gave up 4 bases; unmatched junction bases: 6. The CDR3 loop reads CASSYRGGGTEAFF. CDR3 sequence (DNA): TGTGCCAGCAGCTACAGGGGTGGAGGCACTGAAGCTTTCTTT.

CDR3 protein: CSASLPGQANSPLHF. DNA for the CDR3: TGCAGTGCTAGTCTACCGGGACAAGCTAATTCACCCCTCCACTTT. The chain joins TRBV20-1 to TRBJ1-6, with D possibly being TRBD1 (6 bases). Trimming shortened V by 3 bases and J by 6 bases, and 15 bases separated the two germline ends. Germline V CDR1 and CDR2: DFQATT, SNEGSKA (reference sequence). The CDR3 runs to 15 residues.

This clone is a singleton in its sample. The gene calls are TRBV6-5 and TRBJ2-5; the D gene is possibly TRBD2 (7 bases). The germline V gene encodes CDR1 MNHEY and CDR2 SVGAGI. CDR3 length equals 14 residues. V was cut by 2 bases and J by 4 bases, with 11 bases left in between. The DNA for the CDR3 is TGTGCCAGCAGTTACAGGGGGGGTGGAGAGACCCAGTACTTC. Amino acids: CASSYRGGGETQYF.

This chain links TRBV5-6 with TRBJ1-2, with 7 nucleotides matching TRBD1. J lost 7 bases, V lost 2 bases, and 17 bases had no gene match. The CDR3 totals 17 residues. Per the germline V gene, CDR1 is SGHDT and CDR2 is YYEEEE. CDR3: CASSFGSEGATSFGYTF. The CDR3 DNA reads TGTGCCAGCAGCTTTGGTTCGGAGGGGGCAACCTCCTTTGGCTACACCTTC.

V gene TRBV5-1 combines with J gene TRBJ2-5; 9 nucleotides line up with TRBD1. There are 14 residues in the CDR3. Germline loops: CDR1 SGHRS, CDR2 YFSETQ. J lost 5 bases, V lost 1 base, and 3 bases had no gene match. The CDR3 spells CASSLTGGDETQYF. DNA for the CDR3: TGCGCCAGCAGCTTGACAGGGGGCGATGAGACCCAGTACTTC.

CDR3 coding DNA: TGTGCCAGCAGTTACTCGTTTGACAGGGCATACGAGCAGTACTTC. Translating gives CASSYSFDRAYEQYF. The rearrangement joins TRBV6-5 to TRBJ2-7; 7 nucleotides agree with TRBD1. Losses at the gene ends were 0 bases for V and 4 bases for J; bases not matched to a gene: 6. The CDR3 consists of 15 residues. Germline V lookup: CDR1 MNHEY, CDR2 SVGAGI.

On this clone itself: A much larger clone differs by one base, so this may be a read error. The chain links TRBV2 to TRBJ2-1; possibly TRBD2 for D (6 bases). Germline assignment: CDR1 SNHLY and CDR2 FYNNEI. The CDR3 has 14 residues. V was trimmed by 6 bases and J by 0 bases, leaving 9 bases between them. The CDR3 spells CASRAGSSYNEQFF. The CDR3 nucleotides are TGTGCCAGCAGGGCGGGAAGCTCCTACAATGAGCAGTTCTTC.